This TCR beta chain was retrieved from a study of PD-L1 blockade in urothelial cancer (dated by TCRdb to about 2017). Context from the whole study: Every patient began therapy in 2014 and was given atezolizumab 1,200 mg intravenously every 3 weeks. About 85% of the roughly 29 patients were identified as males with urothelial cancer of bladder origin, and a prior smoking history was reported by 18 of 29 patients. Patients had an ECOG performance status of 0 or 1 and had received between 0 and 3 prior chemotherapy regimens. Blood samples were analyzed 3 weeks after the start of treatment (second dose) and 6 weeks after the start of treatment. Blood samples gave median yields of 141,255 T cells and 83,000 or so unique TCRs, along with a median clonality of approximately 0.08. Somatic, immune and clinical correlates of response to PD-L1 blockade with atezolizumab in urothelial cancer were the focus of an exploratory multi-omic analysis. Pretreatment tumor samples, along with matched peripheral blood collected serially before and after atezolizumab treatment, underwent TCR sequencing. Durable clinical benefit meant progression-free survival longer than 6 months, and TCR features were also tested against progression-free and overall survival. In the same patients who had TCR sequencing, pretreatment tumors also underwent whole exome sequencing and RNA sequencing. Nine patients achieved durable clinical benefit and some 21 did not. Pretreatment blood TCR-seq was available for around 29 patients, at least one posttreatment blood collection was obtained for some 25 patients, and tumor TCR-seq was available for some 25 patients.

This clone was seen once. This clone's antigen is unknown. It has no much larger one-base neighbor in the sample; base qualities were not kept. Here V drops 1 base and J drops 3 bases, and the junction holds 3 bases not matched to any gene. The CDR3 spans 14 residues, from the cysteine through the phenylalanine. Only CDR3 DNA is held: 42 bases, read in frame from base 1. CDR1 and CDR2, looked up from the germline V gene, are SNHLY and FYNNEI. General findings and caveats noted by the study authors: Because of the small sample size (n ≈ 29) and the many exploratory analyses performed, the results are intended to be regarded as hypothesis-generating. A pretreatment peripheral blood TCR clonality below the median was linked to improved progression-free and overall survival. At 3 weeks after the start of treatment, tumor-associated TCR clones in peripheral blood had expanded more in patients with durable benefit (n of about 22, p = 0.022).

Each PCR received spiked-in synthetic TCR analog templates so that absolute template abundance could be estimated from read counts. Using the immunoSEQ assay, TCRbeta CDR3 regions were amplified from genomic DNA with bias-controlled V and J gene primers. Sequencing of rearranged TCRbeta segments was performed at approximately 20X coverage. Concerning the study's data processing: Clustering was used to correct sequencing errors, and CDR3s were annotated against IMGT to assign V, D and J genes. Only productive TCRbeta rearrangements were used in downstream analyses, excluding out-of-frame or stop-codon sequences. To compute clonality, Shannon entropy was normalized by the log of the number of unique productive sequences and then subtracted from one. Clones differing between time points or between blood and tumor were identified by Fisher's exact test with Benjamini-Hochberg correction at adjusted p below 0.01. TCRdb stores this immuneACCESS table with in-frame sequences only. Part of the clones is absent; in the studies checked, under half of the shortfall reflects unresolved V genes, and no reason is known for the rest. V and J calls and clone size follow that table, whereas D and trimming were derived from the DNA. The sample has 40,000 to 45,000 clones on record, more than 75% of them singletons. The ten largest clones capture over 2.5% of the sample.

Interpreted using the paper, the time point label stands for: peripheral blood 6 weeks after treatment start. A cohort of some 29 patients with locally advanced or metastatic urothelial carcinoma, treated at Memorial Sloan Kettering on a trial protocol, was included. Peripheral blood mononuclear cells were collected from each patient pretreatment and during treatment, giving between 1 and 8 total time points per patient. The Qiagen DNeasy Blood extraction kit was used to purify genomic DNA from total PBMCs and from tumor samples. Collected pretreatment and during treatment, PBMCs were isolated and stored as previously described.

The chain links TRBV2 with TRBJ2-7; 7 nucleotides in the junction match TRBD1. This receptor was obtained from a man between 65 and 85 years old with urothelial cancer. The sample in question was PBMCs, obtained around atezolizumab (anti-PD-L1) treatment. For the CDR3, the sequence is CASSEDRGGYEQYF. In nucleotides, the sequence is TGTGCCAGCAGTGAAGACAGGGGCGGCTACGAGCAGTACTTC.